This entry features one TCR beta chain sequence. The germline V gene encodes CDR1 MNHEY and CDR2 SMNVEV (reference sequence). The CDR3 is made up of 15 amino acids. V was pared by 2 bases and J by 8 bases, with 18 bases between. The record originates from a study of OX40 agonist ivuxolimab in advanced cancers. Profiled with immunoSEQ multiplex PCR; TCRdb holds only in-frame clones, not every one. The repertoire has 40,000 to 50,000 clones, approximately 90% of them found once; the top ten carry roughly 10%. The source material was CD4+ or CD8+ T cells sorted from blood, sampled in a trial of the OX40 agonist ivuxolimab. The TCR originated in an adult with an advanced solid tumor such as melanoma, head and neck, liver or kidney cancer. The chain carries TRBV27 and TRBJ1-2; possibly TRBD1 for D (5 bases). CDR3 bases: TGTGCCAGCAGTTTAGGGGGACTTTCAGGGTTGGGCTACACCTTC. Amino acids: CASSLGGLSGLGYTF.